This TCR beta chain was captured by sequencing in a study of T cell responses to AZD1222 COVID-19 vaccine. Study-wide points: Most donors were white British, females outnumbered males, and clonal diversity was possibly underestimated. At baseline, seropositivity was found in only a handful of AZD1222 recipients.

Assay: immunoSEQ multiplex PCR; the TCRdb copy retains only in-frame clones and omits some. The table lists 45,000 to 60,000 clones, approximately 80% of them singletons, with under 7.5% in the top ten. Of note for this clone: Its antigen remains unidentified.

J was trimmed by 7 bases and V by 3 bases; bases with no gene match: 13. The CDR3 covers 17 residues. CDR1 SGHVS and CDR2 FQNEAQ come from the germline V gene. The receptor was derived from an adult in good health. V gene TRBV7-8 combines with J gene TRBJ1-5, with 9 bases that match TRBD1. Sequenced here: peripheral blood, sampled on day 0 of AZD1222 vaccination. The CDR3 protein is CASSLGEGQGSWQPQHF. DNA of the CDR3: TGTGCCAGCAGCTTGGGGGAGGGACAGGGTTCTTGGCAGCCCCAGCATTTT.